The 32 T cell receptor beta chains in this list originate from one sample, sequenced in a study of cytomegalovirus exposure and HLA in healthy donors. The PCR used 60 Vbeta and 13 Jbeta primers. Some clones are missing from TCRdb's copy, which holds only in-frame ones; the method was immunoSEQ multiplex PCR. Of under 200,000 clones listed, roughly 87% are singletons. Sequencing was done on a sample of PBMCs. These receptors originate from a girl aged 5 to 17 in good health and CMV-seropositive.

This chain links TRBV7-8 with TRBJ2-7, with 8 bases fitting TRBD2. Germline V gene lookup returns CDR1 SGHVS and CDR2 FQNEAQ. The CDR3 consists of 16 residues. V shed 0 bases, J shed 2 bases, and the junction held 6 bases outside the gene matches. This chain's CDR3 is CASSLAPGGPPYEQYF. CDR3 DNA sequence: TGTGCCAGCAGCTTAGCCCCGGGAGGGCCCCCCTACGAGCAGTACTTC.

This sequence joins TRBV30 and TRBJ2-7; 10 bases are a match to TRBD1. There are 14 residues in the CDR3. V dropped 2 bases and J dropped 5; count of bases not matched to a gene: 6. Germline CDR1 and CDR2: GTSNPN and SVGIG (reference sequence). The CDR3 is CAWSYDRGQNEQYF. Here the CDR3 DNA reads TGTGCCTGGAGTTACGACAGGGGGCAAAACGAGCAGTACTTC.

The rearrangement links TRBV5-1 to TRBJ2-7; D unclear. The CDR3 totals 13 residues. Per germline, CDR1 SGHRS and CDR2 YFSETQ. V dropped 3 bases and J dropped 5 bases, with 12 bases sitting between them. The CDR3 nucleotides are TGCGCCAGCAGCTACCAAACAGTCGACGAGCAGTACTTC. This encodes CASSYQTVDEQYF. The entire variable domain, with the rest obtained from reference TRBV5-1 and TRBJ2-7, is as follows: KAGVTQTPRYLIKTRGQQVTLSCSPISGHRSVSWYQQTPGQGLQFLFEYFSETQRNKGNFPGRFSGRQFSNSRSEMNVSTLELGDSALYLCASSYQTVDEQYFGPGTRLTVT.

The gene calls are TRBV5-1 and TRBJ2-1; no firm D call. This CDR3 has 13 amino acids. Per the germline V gene, CDR1 is SGHRS and CDR2 is YFSETQ. The ends were cut back, 8 bases at V and 12 bases at J, with 21 bases in the middle. The CDR3 sequence is CASRETGLSVQFF. CDR3 sequence (DNA): TGCGCCAGTAGAGAGACTGGTTTATCAGTGCAGTTCTTC.

V is TRBV19 and J is TRBJ1-5; no clear D. V lost 4 bases and J 3 bases, leaving 10 bases between the germline ends. The CDR3 has 14 amino acids. The germline V gene encodes CDR1 LNHDA and CDR2 SQIVND (reference sequence). In nucleotides, the CDR3 is TGTGCCAGTAGTAAAAGACTTTACAATCAGCCCCAGCATTTT. Protein sequence: CASSKRLYNQPQHF.

The rearrangement uses TRBV5-1 and TRBJ2-5, with TRBD1 identical over 7 bases. From germline, CDR1 is SGHRS and CDR2 YFSETQ. The CDR3 is 15 amino acids. V lost 4 bases to trimming and J lost 1 base; unmatched junction nucleotides: 7. CDR3 DNA: TGCGCCAGCAGCGGAATACAGGGGATCCAAGAGACCCAGTACTTC. The encoded protein is CASSGIQGIQETQYF. Looking up the rest from reference TRBV5-1 and TRBJ2-5 gives the full variable domain: KAGVTQTPRYLIKTRGQQVTLSCSPISGHRSVSWYQQTPGQGLQFLFEYFSETQRNKGNFPGRFSGRQFSNSRSEMNVSTLELGDSALYLCASSGIQGIQETQYFGPGTRLLVL.

The CDR3 bases are TGTGCCAGCAGCTTAGGGCCCTCCACCGGGGAGCTGTTTTTT. It codes for CASSLGPSTGELFF. The gene calls are TRBV7-2 and TRBJ2-2, with no clear D. Trimming removed 1 base at V and 4 bases at J, with 7 bases between. The CDR3 consists of 14 residues. Germline CDR1 is SGHTA and CDR2 is FQGNSA.

This clone was seen only a few times. The rearrangement uses TRBV25-1 and TRBJ1-4; weak D call: TRBD1 (5 bases). The V end was cut by 1 base, the J end by 7 bases, with 19 bases between. Germline CDR1 and CDR2: MGHDK and SYGVNS. The CDR3 covers 17 residues. CDR3 region: CASSESGGDGDFEKLFF. The CDR3 nucleotides read TGTGCCAGCAGTGAATCGGGTGGGGACGGGGACTTTGAAAAACTGTTTTTT. The whole variable domain, remainder taken from reference TRBV25-1 and TRBJ1-4, is EADIYQTPRYLVIGTGKKITLECSQTMGHDKMYWYQQDPGMELHLIHYSYGVNSTEKGDLSSESTVSRIRTEHFPLTLESARPSHTSQYLCASSESGGDGDFEKLFFGSGTQLSVL.

The genes are TRBV28 and TRBJ2-7; D perhaps matches TRBD1 (6 bases). V was clipped by 10 bases and J by 8 bases, with 21 bases between them. This CDR3 contains 13 residues. CDR1 and CDR2 (germline): MDHEN, SYDVKM. The CDR3 reads CATGPGQGSKQYF. For the CDR3, the DNA is TGTGCCACAGGCCCCGGGCAGGGGTCAAAGCAGTACTTC.

The V call is TRBV19, the J call TRBJ2-2; no clear D gene. The germline V gene has CDR1 LNHDA and CDR2 SQIVND (reference sequence). The length of the CDR3 is 15 residues. Trimming took 5 bases from V and 4 from J, leaving 14 bases between them. The CDR3 sequence: CASSEAMAVTGELFF. In DNA, the CDR3 is TGTGCCAGTAGTGAGGCGATGGCGGTCACCGGGGAGCTGTTTTTT.

The V call is TRBV10-3, the J call TRBJ1-3, with 10 bases identical to TRBD1. CDR1 is ENHRY, CDR2 SYGVKD, per germline. Trimming at V came to 8 bases and at J to 0 bases, leaving 7 bases not matched to a gene. The CDR3 spans 16 residues. In nucleotides, the CDR3 is TGTGCCATCGCTGACCGGGACAGGGGCTCTGGAAACACCATATATTTT. It translates to CAIADRDRGSGNTIYF.

The gene calls are TRBV19 and TRBJ2-2, with 9 bases fitting TRBD1. The CDR3 is 15 residues long. With V trimmed by 7 bases and J by 5 bases, 8 bases remained unmatched. In germline, CDR1 is LNHDA, CDR2 SQIVND (reference sequence). CDR3 region: CASILDRGYTGELFF. Here the CDR3 DNA reads TGTGCCAGTATTCTGGACAGGGGATATACCGGGGAGCTGTTTTTT.

The chain links TRBV9 to TRBJ2-1; 12 bases align to TRBD1. Unmatched junction bases numbered 3, after V lost 3 bases and J lost 2 bases. Germline V gene data show CDR1 as SGDLS and CDR2 as YYNGEE. The CDR3 runs 16 residues. The CDR3 sequence: CASSAWDRGPYNEQFF. The CDR3 nucleotides read TGTGCCAGCAGCGCTTGGGACAGGGGGCCCTACAATGAGCAGTTCTTC.

The chain uses TRBV4-1 and TRBJ2-2, with TRBD2 matching over 9 bases. This CDR3 spans 16 amino acids. Unmatched junction bases numbered 4, after V lost 1 base and J lost 4 bases. Per germline, CDR1 MGHRA and CDR2 YSYEKL. CDR3 sequence (DNA): TGCGCCAGCAGCCAAGTTAGCGGGGGAGGCACCGGGGAGCTGTTTTTT. Amino acid sequence: CASSQVSGGGTGELFF.

This clone has just a few counts. J is TRBJ2-5 and V is TRBV5-1; 9 nucleotides agree with TRBD2. Germline trimming cut 3 bases from V and 5 bases from J; bases unmatched to any gene: 11. CDR3 size: 16 residues. CDR1 SGHRS and CDR2 YFSETQ come from the germline V gene. In nucleotides, the CDR3 is TGCGCCAGCAGCTCATTAGCGGGGGCGCTAGGGGAGACCCAGTACTTC. As protein: CASSSLAGALGETQYF.

The table lists this clone with a count of one. J is TRBJ1-5 and V is TRBV28; weak D call: TRBD1 (6 bases). The germline gives CDR1 MDHEN, CDR2 SYDVKM. CDR3 length: 16 residues. V was pared by 4 bases and J by 6 bases, with 19 bases between. The CDR3 loop is CASSYLHDRFGQPQHF. The CDR3 nucleotides are TGTGCCAGCAGTTATCTCCACGACAGGTTCGGTCAGCCCCAGCATTTT.

This clone was recorded many times. The genes are TRBV28 and TRBJ2-2; maybe TRBD2 (5 bases). Trimming shortened V by 2 bases and J by 3 bases, and 7 bases separated the two germline ends. CDR1 is MDHEN and CDR2 is SYDVKM in the germline V gene. The CDR3 contains 14 residues. The chain's CDR3 is CASSLRRDTGELFF. The CDR3, as DNA: TGTGCCAGCAGTTTAAGGCGGGACACCGGGGAGCTGTTTTTT.

The V and J genes are TRBV6-6 and TRBJ1-2, with D possibly matching TRBD1 (6 bases). Germline CDR1 and CDR2: MNHNY and SVGAGI (reference sequence). The germline V and J ends were trimmed by 0 bases and 4 bases, with 15 bases remaining between them. This CDR3 has 16 residues. This CDR3 is CASSYSIDGGAYGYTF. The CDR3 DNA reads as TGTGCCAGCAGTTACTCGATAGATGGGGGGGCCTATGGCTACACCTTC.

V is TRBV6-5 and J is TRBJ2-7; TRBD2 aligns across 8 bases. CDR3 length equals 15 residues. The ends lost 5 bases at V and 3 bases at J; junction bases unmatched: 9. CDR1 is MNHEY and CDR2 is SVGAGI in the germline V gene. The CDR3 is CASSTPGTRNYEQYF. The DNA of the CDR3 is TGTGCCAGCAGTACACCCGGGACTAGAAACTACGAGCAGTACTTC.

This sequence joins TRBV7-2 and TRBJ2-3; 7 nucleotides line up with TRBD2. V was pared by 2 bases and J by 1 base, with 3 bases of the junction left unmatched. CDR1 is SGHTA, CDR2 FQGNSA, per germline. The CDR3 covers 15 residues. In DNA, the CDR3 is TGTGCCAGCAGCTTACTTCGGGGGGGCACAGATACGCAGTATTTT. Its translation is CASSLLRGGTDTQYF.

The gene calls are TRBV6-1 and TRBJ1-1; 10 nucleotides agree with TRBD1. The CDR3 sequence is 13 residues long. Germline CDR1 MNHNS, CDR2 SASEGT. V shed 5 bases, J shed 10 bases, and the junction held 7 bases outside the gene matches. The CDR3 sequence is CASSSPGQGTAFF. CDR3 sequence (DNA): TGTGCCAGCAGTTCCCCGGGACAGGGGACAGCTTTCTTT.

The V gene is TRBV27, the J gene TRBJ2-7, with a tentative D call TRBD2 (5 bases). V dropped 5 bases and J dropped 4 bases, with 18 bases sitting between them. CDR3 length equals 15 residues. Looked up from germline, CDR1 is MNHEY and CDR2 is SMNVEV (reference sequence). The CDR3 bases are TGTGCCAGCAGTCCTAGACAAATGTCGGGATACGAGCAGTACTTC. Its translation: CASSPRQMSGYEQYF.

This chain uses TRBV4-3 with TRBJ2-1, with 7 bases aligning to TRBD2. Trimming took 0 bases from V and 5 from J; bases not matched to a gene: 4. In germline, CDR1 is LGHNA, CDR2 YSLEER. This CDR3 region has 15 residues. The CDR3 sequence: CASSQDRLADNEQFF. CDR3 DNA sequence: TGCGCCAGCAGCCAAGATAGGCTAGCGGACAATGAGCAGTTCTTC.

The chain combines TRBV28 with TRBJ2-3; 7 positions agree with TRBD1. Unmatched junction bases numbered 1, after V lost 4 bases and J lost 0 bases. Germline CDR1 and CDR2: MDHEN and SYDVKM. This CDR3 is 14 amino acids long. CDR3: CASSWGQSTDTQYF. The CDR3 DNA sequence: TGTGCCAGCAGTTGGGGACAGAGCACAGATACGCAGTATTTT. The whole variable domain, filled in from reference TRBV28 and TRBJ2-3, reads DVKVTQSSRYLVKRTGEKVFLECVQDMDHENMFWYRQDPGLGLRLIYFSYDVKMKEKGDIPEGYSVSREKKERFSLILESASTNQTSMYLCASSWGQSTDTQYFGPGTRLTVL.

V and J are TRBV25-1 and TRBJ2-7; possibly TRBD1 for D (6 bases). V shed 1 base and J shed 4 bases, with 8 bases lying between them. Germline loops: CDR1 MGHDK, CDR2 SYGVNS. This CDR3 is 13 amino acids long. The CDR3 loop is CASSESGEYEQYF. As DNA, the CDR3 is TGTGCCAGCAGTGAATCAGGGGAGTACGAGCAGTACTTC.

The V gene is TRBV9, the J gene TRBJ1-2; TRBD1 matches 10 bases. After removal of 1 base from V and 6 bases from J, the junction contained 3 bases not matched to a gene. The germline V gene has CDR1 SGDLS and CDR2 YYNGEE. The CDR3 spans 14 residues. The CDR3 bases are TGTGCCAGCAGCGTACGGACAGGGGGGGATGGCTACACCTTC. Its translation: CASSVRTGGDGYTF.

Comment on this clone: The germline gene is not matched at one end of the junction; a read error may be the cause. The chain is built from TRBV9 and TRBJ2-1; D may be TRBD2 (7 bases). Per germline, CDR1 SGDLS and CDR2 YYNGEE. The CDR3 runs to 15 residues. CDR3 nucleotides: TGTGTCAGCAGCGTAGGGGGGAGGGGCCGGGATGAGCAGTTCTTC. This codes for CVSSVGGRGRDEQFF.

This chain uses TRBV10-2 with TRBJ1-5; D not resolved. The germline V and J ends were trimmed by 5 bases and 4 bases, with 15 bases remaining between them. The CDR3 is made up of 15 amino acids. Germline V gives CDR1 WSHSY, CDR2 SAAADI. The CDR3 DNA reads as TGCGCCAGCAGTCCCGAACACAACGGGAATCAGCCCCAGCATTTT. Amino acid sequence: CASSPEHNGNQPQHF.

This chain joins TRBV19 and TRBJ2-4; D is perhaps TRBD2 (6 bases). The CDR3 length is 14 residues. Germline V gene lookup returns CDR1 LNHDA and CDR2 SQIVND (reference sequence). Trimming removed 5 bases from V and 1 base from J, with 9 bases in between. The CDR3 region has the DNA TGTGCCAGTAGTGGAGGGTCCGCCAAAAACATTCAGTACTTC. This translates into CASSGGSAKNIQYF. The complete variable domain, with remaining parts taken from reference TRBV19 and TRBJ2-4, reads DGGITQSPKYLFRKEGQNVTLSCEQNLNHDAMYWYRQDPGQGLRLIYYSQIVNDFQKGDIAEGYSVSREKKESFPLTVTSAQKNPTAFYLCASSGGSAKNIQYFGAGTRLSVL.

The chain recombines TRBV19 with TRBJ1-5, with TRBD1 matching 8 bases. Unmatched junction bases numbered 5, after V lost 3 bases and J lost 4 bases. The CDR3 covers 15 residues. The germline gives CDR1 LNHDA, CDR2 SQIVND (reference sequence). The CDR3 is CASSIRGTGNQPQHF. The CDR3, as DNA: TGTGCCAGTAGTATCCGGGGGACAGGTAATCAGCCCCAGCATTTT. The full variable domain, completed using reference TRBV19 and TRBJ1-5, is DGGITQSPKYLFRKEGQNVTLSCEQNLNHDAMYWYRQDPGQGLRLIYYSQIVNDFQKGDIAEGYSVSREKKESFPLTVTSAQKNPTAFYLCASSIRGTGNQPQHFGDGTRLSIL.

V gene TRBV7-6 combines with J gene TRBJ2-7, with D possibly being TRBD2 (5 bases). With 5 bases removed from V and 5 bases from J, the gap between germline ends came to 19 bases. The CDR3 runs 15 residues. In germline, CDR1 is SGHVS, CDR2 FNYEAQ. The CDR3 nucleotides are TGTGCCAGCAGCCCCTTTGAGGGAGCTCTCCACGAGCAGTACTTC. Translation gives CASSPFEGALHEQYF.

The gene calls are TRBV7-8 and TRBJ2-5; TRBD2 aligns across 7 bases. After removal of 2 bases from V and 5 bases from J, the junction contained 5 bases not matched to a gene. The CDR3 loop spans 14 amino acids. Germline V CDR1 and CDR2: SGHVS, FQNEAQ. CDR3 sequence: CASSLWGGTETQYF. In nucleotides, the CDR3 is TGTGCCAGCAGCTTATGGGGGGGAACGGAGACCCAGTACTTC.